A selection of T cell receptor beta chains follows, all from one sample in a study of T-cell reconstitution after alpha-beta-depleted transplantation in children. TCRdb independently ran MiXCR on the PCR reads; one entry per CDR3 protein. The top ten clones hold about 4% of a sample with under 450,000 distinct CDR3 sequences, 10% to 15% of them seen once. Sequenced here: PBMCs, sampled from the stem cell graft. These receptors came from a human donor who donated a stem cell graft to a child with Fanconi anemia. CDR3s include the opening cysteine and the closing phenylalanine or tryptophan. A D gene is named only where the DNA matches it firmly. Where a row states a size, it is once, few, many or the class of an expanded clone; other rows omit it.

cdr3_length	v_call	d_call	j_call	clone_size	cdr3_nt	cdr3_aa
15	TRBV15	TRBD1	TRBJ1-2	.	TGTGCCACCAGCACCGGGACAGGGGGCAACTATGGCTACACCTTC	CATSTGTGGNYGYTF
15	TRBV11-2	.	TRBJ2-1	many	TGTGCCAGCAGCTCAGACCTCTACAGTTACAATGAGCAGTTCTTC	CASSSDLYSYNEQFF
14	TRBV7-9	.	TRBJ2-7	.	TGTGCCAGCAGCCCCGCGACAGGTCCCTACGAGCAGTACTTC	CASSPATGPYEQYF
15	TRBV6-1	.	TRBJ1-2	.	TGTGCCAGCAGTCCCCGGAGTACCCTTGCGTATGGCTACACCTTC	CASSPRSTLAYGYTF
13	TRBV20-1	TRBD1	TRBJ1-1	many	TGCAGTGCTTACGGACAGGGGAACACTGAAGCTTTCTTT	CSAYGQGNTEAFF
14	TRBV5-1	TRBD1	TRBJ2-3	.	TGCGCCAGCAGCCTACAGACAGGGGTAAATACGCAGTATTTT	CASSLQTGVNTQYF
16	TRBV5-1	.	TRBJ2-2	many	TGCGCCAGCAGCCGAAAGACAGATTCGATCCCCGGGGAGCTGTTTTTT	CASSRKTDSIPGELFF
14	TRBV20-1	TRBD1	TRBJ2-3	.	TGCAGTGCCCAGGGGGAAGTGAGCACAGATACGCAGTATTTT	CSAQGEVSTDTQYF
13	TRBV20-1	.	TRBJ1-6	few	TGCAGTGGGATCGCCCCCTGGAATTCACCCCTCCACTTT	CSGIAPWNSPLHF
19	TRBV4-3	TRBD1	TRBJ2-3	many	TGCGCCAGCAGCCAAGATTGGAGAGGGACAGGGGCCGTCCCAGATACGCAGTATTTT	CASSQDWRGTGAVPDTQYF
17	TRBV28	.	TRBJ2-1	few	TGTGCCAGCAGCCGGGATATACAGGGTTCGGCATCCAATGAGCAGTTCTTC	CASSRDIQGSASNEQFF
15	TRBV9	.	TRBJ2-3	few	TGTGCCAGCAGATTGGGTTTTGGGGGAGCAGATACGCAGTATTTT	CASRLGFGGADTQYF
15	TRBV20-1	.	TRBJ2-1	.	TGCAGGGATTCTGGGGGCACGACCTATAACAATGAGCAGTTCTTC	CRDSGGTTYNNEQFF
16	TRBV11-3	TRBD2	TRBJ2-1	few	TGTGCCAGCAGCTTAGGAGGACTAGCGGGGTTGAATGAGCAGTTCTTC	CASSLGGLAGLNEQFF
15	TRBV12-3/TRBV12-4	.	TRBJ2-3	.	TGTGCCAGCAGTTTACCAGGGGAGATGATCGATACGCAGTATTTT	CASSLPGEMIDTQYF
13	TRBV20-1	.	TRBJ1-4	.	TGCAGTGCTTTGGGGGGGCTTGGTGAAAAACTGTTTTTT	CSALGGLGEKLFF
17	TRBV5-8	TRBD1	TRBJ2-3	.	TGTGCCAGCACGAGTTTAAAGACAGGGGGCTTCACAGATACGCAGTATTTT	CASTSLKTGGFTDTQYF
15	TRBV6-5	.	TRBJ1-4	few	TGTGCCACTACGGGGGGGCTAGGAACTAATGAAAAACTGTTTTTT	CATTGGLGTNEKLFF
14	TRBV3-1	TRBD2	TRBJ2-1	.	TGTGCCAGCAGCCACCTCACTAGCGGGGGTGAGCAGTTCTTC	CASSHLTSGGEQFF
14	TRBV29-1	.	TRBJ1-2	few	TGCAGCGTTGATGGAGGCTTTGGAAACTATGGCTACACCTTC	CSVDGGFGNYGYTF
18	TRBV25-1	.	TRBJ2-7	many	TGTGCCAGCAGTGATTCGAGGGTATGGTCCCCCGGATACTACGAGCAGTACTTC	CASSDSRVWSPGYYEQYF
17	TRBV27	TRBD1	TRBJ2-4	.	TGTGCCAGCAGTCCATTACCGGGACAGTTAGCCAAAAACATTCAGTACTTC	CASSPLPGQLAKNIQYF
18	TRBV4-3	.	TRBJ2-2	.	TGCGCCAGCAGCCCGACCCAAGATAGACGGAGTAACACCGGGGAGCTGTTTTTT	CASSPTQDRRSNTGELFF
15	TRBV20-1	.	TRBJ2-2	.	TGCAGTGCTAGAACGTCGCCAGGGAGCACCGGGGAGCTGTTTTTT	CSARTSPGSTGELFF
13	TRBV4-2	.	TRBJ2-7	.	TGTGCCAGCAGCCAAGACAGGGTTTACGAGCAGTACTTC	CASSQDRVYEQYF
15	TRBV4-3	.	TRBJ1-5	few	TGCGCCAGCAGCCCGGACACATATAGCAATCAGCCCCAGCATTTT	CASSPDTYSNQPQHF
12	TRBV30	.	TRBJ2-7	few	TGTGCCTGGACCCCGGGTATGGGCGAGCAGTACTTC	CAWTPGMGEQYF
14	TRBV15	.	TRBJ1-6	many	TGTGCCACCAAATTCCCGGGGGGTAACTCACCCCTCCACTTT	CATKFPGGNSPLHF
13	TRBV24-1	.	TRBJ1-4	.	TGTGCCACCAGTGATTCCAGGATAGAAAAACTGTTTTTT	CATSDSRIEKLFF
16	TRBV4-3	TRBD1	TRBJ2-2	.	TGCGCCAGCAGCCACACGGGGGGACAGGGGCCCGGGGAGCTGTTTTTT	CASSHTGGQGPGELFF
17	TRBV6-1	TRBD2	TRBJ2-5	.	TGTGCCAGCAGCTCCCTGCCTAGCGGGGGAGATCAAGAGACCCAGTACTTC	CASSSLPSGGDQETQYF
14	TRBV28	.	TRBJ2-2	few	TGTGCCAGCACCGGACCCGACGACCCCGGGGAGCTGTTTTTT	CASTGPDDPGELFF
13	TRBV19	.	TRBJ2-1	few	TGTGCCAGTCGGGGGGCCCCCTACAATGAGCAGTTCTTC	CASRGAPYNEQFF
15	TRBV12-3/TRBV12-4	TRBD1	TRBJ2-2	.	TGTGCCAGCAGCGGACAGGGTTCGAACACCGGGGAGCTGTTTTTT	CASSGQGSNTGELFF
13	TRBV10-3	.	TRBJ1-2	few	TGTGCCATCAGTGAGGGGGGTCCGCTGGGCTACACCTTC	CAISEGGPLGYTF
13	TRBV20-1	TRBD1	TRBJ1-2	once	TGCAGTGCTAGTTCAGGGGGGAACTATGGCTACACCTTC	CSASSGGNYGYTF
13	TRBV5-1	TRBD2	TRBJ2-1	few	TGCGCCAGCAGCCCGGACGCCGGGGGGAGTAAACTCTTC	CASSPDAGGSKLF
17	TRBV12-3/TRBV12-4	.	TRBJ2-2	.	TGTGCCAGCAGTTTAGTATTACCAAGGAGGGGAACCGGGGAGCTGTTTTTT	CASSLVLPRRGTGELFF
15	TRBV20-1	TRBD2	TRBJ2-1	few	TGCAGTGCTAGAAGAGCCAGCGGGGGGTACAATGAGCAGTTCTTC	CSARRASGGYNEQFF
12	TRBV18	TRBD1	TRBJ2-5	.	TGTGCCAGCTCAGGGACAGGGGATAACCAGTACTTC	CASSGTGDNQYF
15	TRBV4-3	.	TRBJ2-5	few	TGCGCCAGCAACCAAGGCCAAGGCAGACAAGAGACCCAGTACTTC	CASNQGQGRQETQYF
16	TRBV4-2	TRBD1	TRBJ1-5	few	TGTGCCAGCAGCCAAGACGGGGGGGGACAGTATCAGCCCCAGCATTTT	CASSQDGGGQYQPQHF
14	TRBV25-1	.	TRBJ2-3	few	TGTGCCAGCAGTGAATCCTCAGGGTCAGATACGCAGTATTTT	CASSESSGSDTQYF
13	TRBV30	.	TRBJ2-7	many	TGTGCCTGGAGTGTAGTGGGAGCCTACGAGCAGTACTTC	CAWSVVGAYEQYF
16	TRBV4-2	TRBD1	TRBJ1-6	few	TGTGCCAGCAGCCCAAGGGACAGGGGATATAATTCACCCCTCCACTTT	CASSPRDRGYNSPLHF
16	TRBV5-1	.	TRBJ2-3	.	TGCGCCAGCAGCTCGAGAGGGCTCGATCGGGCGGATACGCAGTATTTT	CASSSRGLDRADTQYF
17	TRBV29-1	.	TRBJ2-5	many	TGCAGCGTTGACCCCCATTTTCGGAGGGGCCGCCAAGAGACCCAGTACTTC	CSVDPHFRRGRQETQYF
14	TRBV3-1	TRBD2	TRBJ2-5	few	TGTGCCAGCAGCGGACGGGGGGGCCAAGAGACCCAGTACTTC	CASSGRGGQETQYF
14	TRBV15	.	TRBJ2-2	.	TGTGCCACCAGCAGAGATCGAATGTTCGGGGAGCTGTTTTTT	CATSRDRMFGELFF
15	TRBV5-5	.	TRBJ2-6	many	TGTGCCAGCAGCTTCTCCCCCTCTGGGGCCAACGTCCTGACTTTC	CASSFSPSGANVLTF
16	TRBV15	.	TRBJ1-2	many	TGTGCCACCAGCAGAGGGGAAGCGGGTCGGGGCTATGGCTACACCTTC	CATSRGEAGRGYGYTF
13	TRBV7-9	.	TRBJ2-1	.	TGTGCCAGCAGCCAAACAGGGTTGGATGAGCAGTTCTTC	CASSQTGLDEQFF
17	TRBV29-1	.	TRBJ2-3	.	TGCAGCGTTGAAGATCGGATGGGCTCGGGGCGCACAGATACGCAGTATTTT	CSVEDRMGSGRTDTQYF
12	TRBV4-3	.	TRBJ1-3	.	TGCGCCAGCAGCCAAGGGTCTGGCGGGCTGTATTTT	CASSQGSGGLYF
13	TRBV11-2	.	TRBJ2-1	few	TGTGCCAGCAGCTTAGCCGCGTGGGAGGAGCAGTTCTTC	CASSLAAWEEQFF
14	TRBV7-8	.	TRBJ1-1	.	TGTGCCAGCAGCTTGAATCAGGGCCGGGAGGAAGCTTTCTTT	CASSLNQGREEAFF
15	TRBV7-3	.	TRBJ2-1	many	TGTGCCAGCAGCTTAATGGACCGCTCCTACAATGAGCAGTTCTTC	CASSLMDRSYNEQFF
14	TRBV7-9	.	TRBJ2-7	few	TGTGCCAGCAGCATGGAGGGGTCCCCCTACGAGCAGTACTTC	CASSMEGSPYEQYF
15	TRBV12-3/TRBV12-4	.	TRBJ1-4	many	TGTGCCAGCAGTTCCGGACGGGTTACTAATGAAAAACTGTTTTTT	CASSSGRVTNEKLFF